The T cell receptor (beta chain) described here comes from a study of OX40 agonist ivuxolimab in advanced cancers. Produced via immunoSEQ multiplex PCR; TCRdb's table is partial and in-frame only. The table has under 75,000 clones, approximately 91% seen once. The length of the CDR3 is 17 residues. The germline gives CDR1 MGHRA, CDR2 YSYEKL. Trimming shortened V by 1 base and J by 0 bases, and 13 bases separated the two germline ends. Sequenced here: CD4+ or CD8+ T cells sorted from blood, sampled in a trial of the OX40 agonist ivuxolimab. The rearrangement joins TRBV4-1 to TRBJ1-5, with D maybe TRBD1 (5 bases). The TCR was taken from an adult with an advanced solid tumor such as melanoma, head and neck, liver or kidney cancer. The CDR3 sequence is CASSQAGRADSNQPQHF. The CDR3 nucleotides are TGCGCCAGCAGCCAAGCCGGCAGGGCAGATAGCAATCAGCCCCAGCATTTT.